The rows below give T cell receptor beta chains drawn from one sample of a study of T cells after yellow fever vaccination. Using its own MiXCR run on the 5' RACE reads, TCRdb lists one record per CDR3 protein. The sample contains about 30,000 distinct CDR3 sequences, 3.5% to 5% of which appear only once. The sample in question was CD8+ T cells sorted from PBMCs, obtained 5 days after the yellow fever booster vaccination. These receptors were collected from a man aged 25 to 40 who received the YFV17D yellow fever vaccine. Each CDR3 is given with its conserved first and last residue. Fields, in order: J gene, D gene, clone size, V gene, CDR3 protein, CDR3 DNA. D genes are given only for firm matches. Rows give clone size only sometimes, using once, few, many, or a class for an expanded clone.

TRBJ1-4 | NA | many | TRBV5-1 | CASSLGPESEKLFF | TGCGCCAGCAGCCTGGGACCCGAATCCGAAAAACTGTTTTTT
TRBJ2-5 | NA | many | TRBV5-8 | CATPRETQYF | TGTGCCACCCCGAGGGAGACCCAGTACTTC
TRBJ2-7 | TRBD2 | many | TRBV20-1 | CSALGASGTTYEQYF | TGCAGTGCCCTGGGGGCTAGCGGGACGACCTACGAGCAGTACTTC
TRBJ2-6 | NA | NA | TRBV23-1 | CASSLRAGANVLTF | TGCGCCAGCAGTCTACGGGCTGGGGCCAACGTCCTGACTTTC
TRBJ1-2 | TRBD1 | NA | TRBV3-1 | CACSPKTDRGYGYTF | TGTGCCTGCTCCCCCAAGACCGACAGGGGCTATGGCTACACCTTC
TRBJ2-7 | NA | many | TRBV7-6 | CASSPLSLGYEQYF | TGTGCCAGCAGCCCACTCTCTCTAGGATACGAGCAGTACTTC
TRBJ1-4 | NA | many | TRBV7-2 | CASSLRDVGALDEKLFF | TGTGCCAGCAGCCTCAGGGACGTCGGGGCCCTAGATGAAAAACTGTTTTTT
TRBJ2-7 | NA | many | TRBV28 | CASSWHGAQREQYF | TGTGCCAGCAGTTGGCACGGGGCCCAACGCGAGCAGTACTTC
TRBJ2-1 | NA | many | TRBV18 | CASSPEGRSYNEQFF | TGTGCCAGCTCACCAGAGGGCCGCTCCTACAATGAGCAGTTCTTC
TRBJ2-1 | NA | many | TRBV20-1 | CSAGLASFDEQFF | TGCAGTGCCGGCCTAGCTAGCTTCGATGAGCAGTTCTTC
TRBJ2-7 | NA | many | TRBV20-1 | CSAKAFDEQYF | TGCAGTGCGAAGGCCTTCGACGAGCAGTACTTC
TRBJ2-3 | TRBD2 | many | TRBV7-2 | CASSLASGSTDTQYF | TGTGCCAGCAGCTTAGCTAGCGGGAGCACAGATACGCAGTATTTT
TRBJ2-1 | TRBD1 | many | TRBV29-1 | CSVEPGTEFYNEQFF | TGCAGCGTTGAACCCGGGACAGAATTTTACAATGAGCAGTTCTTC
TRBJ2-5 | TRBD2 | many | TRBV6-5 | CASRGTSGNAYQETQYF | TGTGCCAGCCGAGGGACTAGCGGGAATGCGTACCAAGAGACCCAGTACTTC
TRBJ2-7 | TRBD1 | many | TRBV7-8 | CASSLAAGTGGYEQYF | TGTGCCAGCAGCTTAGCCGCGGGGACAGGGGGCTACGAGCAGTACTTC
TRBJ2-1 | NA | many | TRBV5-6 | CASSSPGVNYNEQFF | TGTGCCAGCAGTTCCCCCGGGGTGAACTACAATGAGCAGTTCTTC
TRBJ2-7 | NA | many | TRBV28 | CASSSPPGSGQQYF | TGTGCCAGCAGTTCCCCTCCTGGGAGCGGACAGCAGTACTTC
TRBJ2-3 | NA | many | TRBV5-5 | CASSIQWGVLTDTQYF | TGTGCCAGCAGCATCCAATGGGGAGTACTCACAGATACGCAGTATTTT
TRBJ1-1 | TRBD1 | many | TRBV4-3 | CASSPTGQGLNTEAFF | TGCGCCAGCAGCCCCACAGGACAGGGGCTGAACACTGAAGCTTTCTTT
TRBJ2-1 | NA | NA | TRBV7-2 | CASSLALAFNEQFF | TGTGCCAGCAGCTTAGCGCTTGCCTTCAATGAGCAGTTCTTC
TRBJ2-2 | NA | many | TRBV6-5 | CASSYSGATNTGELFF | TGTGCCAGCAGTTACTCCGGGGCCACTAACACCGGGGAGCTGTTTTTT
TRBJ2-1 | NA | many | TRBV12-3/TRBV12-4 | CASSLSPSGSAWNEQFF | TGTGCCAGCAGTTTAAGCCCGAGCGGGTCTGCCTGGAATGAGCAGTTCTTC
TRBJ1-6 | NA | many | TRBV7-8 | CASSLSAGPYNSPLHF | TGTGCCAGCAGCTTAAGTGCAGGGCCCTATAATTCACCCCTCCACTTT
TRBJ2-5 | NA | many | TRBV2 | CASSDETGQETQYF | TGTGCCAGCAGTGATGAGACAGGTCAAGAGACCCAGTACTTC
TRBJ2-7 | TRBD2 | many | TRBV19 | CASSIGSGNYEQYF | TGTGCCAGTAGTATAGGTAGCGGGAACTACGAGCAGTACTTC
TRBJ2-1 | NA | many | TRBV6-5 | CASSYSASAQAQFF | TGTGCCAGCAGTTACTCGGCTAGCGCTCAGGCGCAGTTCTTC
TRBJ2-2 | NA | many | TRBV5-6 | CASSPDYTGELFF | TGTGCCAGCAGCCCGGACTACACCGGGGAGCTGTTTTTT
TRBJ2-7 | NA | many | TRBV21-1 | CASSKNAETSYEQYF | TGTGCCAGCAGCAAAAACGCGGAAACCTCCTACGAGCAGTACTTC
TRBJ2-1 | TRBD2 | many | TRBV29-1 | CSVSAGGGDEQFF | TGCAGCGTCTCGGCGGGAGGGGGGGATGAGCAGTTCTTC
TRBJ2-7 | NA | many | TRBV7-9 | CASSSLSYEQYF | TGTGCCAGCAGCTCCCTATCCTACGAGCAGTACTTC
TRBJ1-5 | TRBD1 | NA | TRBV4-2 | CASSQDTGQGSNQPQHF | TGTGCCAGCAGCCAAGATACAGGACAGGGAAGCAATCAGCCCCAGCATTTT
TRBJ2-1 | TRBD2 | many | TRBV11-1 | CASSSIIPPQSGGTYNEQFF | TGTGCCAGCAGCTCTATTATCCCCCCCCAGTCGGGAGGCACCTACAATGAGCAGTTCTTC
TRBJ2-3 | NA | many | TRBV20-1 | CSARPSYTQYF | TGCAGTGCGCGCCCCTCGTATACGCAGTATTTT
TRBJ2-3 | NA | many | TRBV4-3 | CASSQGGWGGSTDTQYF | TGCGCCAGCAGCCAAGGCGGGTGGGGCGGGAGCACAGATACGCAGTATTTT
TRBJ1-4 | TRBD1 | many | TRBV30 | CAWSVLGTGYEKLFF | TGTGCCTGGAGTGTACTTGGGACAGGGTATGAAAAACTGTTTTTT
TRBJ2-7 | NA | many | TRBV28 | CASSLQLGGASYEQYF | TGTGCCAGCAGTTTACAGTTAGGTGGTGCCTCCTACGAGCAGTACTTC